The entry below describes one T cell receptor beta chain. This specimen comes from a study of blood T cell repertoires in COVID-19. Study information: COVID-19 samples, acute and convalescent, were from the United States, Italy and Spain. From T cells, B-cell-depleted T cells, or PBMCs came the material, which was cDNA or gDNA.

V was clipped by 0 bases and J by 6 bases, with 13 bases between them. Germline lookup yields CDR1 KGHDR and CDR2 SFDVKD. The length of the CDR3 is 16 residues. Only in-frame clones appear in the TCRdb table, and some are missing; sequencing was by immunoSEQ multiplex PCR. This table holds 350,000 to 450,000 clones, around 92% found once. Clinical history as reported by participants underpinned cohort assignment. Recovery meant two consecutive negative NP/OP PCR tests, professional clearance, or resolved symptoms. This chain joins TRBV24-1 and TRBJ2-2; a weak D match, TRBD1 (5 bases). The sequencing sample was made of PBMCs or T cells enriched from blood (not recorded which). This receptor was obtained from a woman aged 30 to 39 who had recovered from COVID-19. CDR3: CATSDLWGQGPGELFF. In DNA form, the CDR3 reads TGTGCCACCAGTGATTTGTGGGGCCAGGGTCCCGGGGAGCTGTTTTTT.